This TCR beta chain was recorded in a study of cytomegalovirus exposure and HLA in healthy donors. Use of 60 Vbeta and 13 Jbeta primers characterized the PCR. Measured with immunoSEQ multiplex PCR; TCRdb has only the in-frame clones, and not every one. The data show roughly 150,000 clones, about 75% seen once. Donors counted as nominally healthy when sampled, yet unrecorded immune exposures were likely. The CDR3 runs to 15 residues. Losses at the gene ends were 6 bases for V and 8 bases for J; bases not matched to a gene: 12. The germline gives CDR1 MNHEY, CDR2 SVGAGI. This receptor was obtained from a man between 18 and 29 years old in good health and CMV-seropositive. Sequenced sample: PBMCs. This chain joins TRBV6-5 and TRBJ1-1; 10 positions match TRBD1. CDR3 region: CASSPRDRGRGEAFF. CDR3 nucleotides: TGTGCCAGCAGCCCAAGGGACAGGGGTCGGGGAGAAGCTTTCTTT.